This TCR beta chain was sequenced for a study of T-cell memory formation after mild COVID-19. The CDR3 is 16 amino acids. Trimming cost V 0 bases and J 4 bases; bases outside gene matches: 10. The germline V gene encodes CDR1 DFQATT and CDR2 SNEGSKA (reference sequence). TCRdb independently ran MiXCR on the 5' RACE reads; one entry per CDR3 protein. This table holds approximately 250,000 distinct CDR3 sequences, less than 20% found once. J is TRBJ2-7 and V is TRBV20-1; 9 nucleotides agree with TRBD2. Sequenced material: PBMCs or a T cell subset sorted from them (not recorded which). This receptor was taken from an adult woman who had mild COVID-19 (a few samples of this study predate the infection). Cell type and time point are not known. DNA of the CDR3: TGCAGTGCTAGAGATCAGGGTAGCGGGAGCGGATACGAGCAGTACTTC. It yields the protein CSARDQGSGSGYEQYF.